The 5 T cell receptor beta chains below come from one sample, sequenced in a study of T cell changes during pregnancy in multiple sclerosis. The assay was immunoSEQ multiplex PCR, and TCRdb's table has in-frame clones only and misses some. The repertoire holds tens of thousands of clones, with about 91% as singletons. Source: peripheral blood, taken after pregnancy. The receptors stem from a female donor with multiple sclerosis, enrolled in a pregnancy study.

The chain recombines TRBV30 with TRBJ1-1; 8 positions match TRBD1. Losses at the gene ends were 2 bases for V and 4 bases for J; bases not matched to a gene: 6. Germline loops: CDR1 GTSNPN, CDR2 SVGIG (reference sequence). CDR3 length: 14 residues. The DNA for the CDR3 is TGTGCCTGGAGTCTCCGGGACAGGATCACTGAAGCTTTCTTT. Translating gives CAWSLRDRITEAFF. The whole variable domain, remainder taken from reference TRBV30 and TRBJ1-1, is SQTIHQWPATLVQPVGSPLSLECTVEGTSNPNLYWYRQAAGRGLQLLFYSVGIGQISSEVPQNLSASRPQDRQFILSSKKLLLSDSGFYLCAWSLRDRITEAFFGQGTRLTVV.

The genes are TRBV7-9 and TRBJ2-7; D gene ambiguous. This CDR3 region has 15 residues. The V and J ends lost 1 base and 2 bases respectively, with 12 bases between them. Germline-derived CDR1 and CDR2 are SEHNR and FQNEAQ (reference sequence). The CDR3: CASSLGQLYTYEQYF. The CDR3 nucleotides are TGTGCCAGCAGCTTAGGGCAACTATATACCTACGAGCAGTACTTC.

V usage is TRBV7-2 and J usage is TRBJ1-4; the match to TRBD1 covers 8 bases. Germline V gene sequence: CDR1 SGHTA, CDR2 FQGNSA. V gave up 5 bases and J gave up 8 bases; unmatched junction bases: 10. This CDR3 is built from 15 residues. CDR3 sequence: CASSGGQGIREKLFF. The CDR3 coding sequence is TGTGCCAGCAGCGGAGGACAGGGCATCCGGGAAAAACTGTTTTTT.

The chain has TRBV4-2 and TRBJ1-1, with no clear D. Between the trimmed V and J ends, which lost 3 bases and 4 bases, there was a span of 18 bases. CDR3 length equals 16 residues. Looked up from germline, CDR1 is LGHNA and CDR2 is YNFKEQ. The CDR3 nucleotides are TGTGCCAGCAGCCATCCATCCTCAGCCGGGGTCACTGAAGCTTTCTTT. Residues: CASSHPSSAGVTEAFF.

This sequence joins TRBV18 and TRBJ1-1; weak D call: TRBD1 (5 bases). The germline gives CDR1 KGHSH, CDR2 LQKENI. There are 15 residues in the CDR3. Trimming removed 2 bases at V and 1 base at J, with 11 bases between. This CDR3 reads CASSPVSRGNTEAFF. DNA for the CDR3: TGTGCCAGCTCACCAGTGTCAAGGGGGAACACTGAAGCTTTCTTT. The complete variable domain, with remaining parts taken from reference TRBV18 and TRBJ1-1, reads NAGVMQNPRHLVRRRGQEARLRCSPMKGHSHVYWYRQLPEEGLKFMVYLQKENIIDESGMPKERFSAEFPKEGPSILRIQQVVRGDSAAYFCASSPVSRGNTEAFFGQGTRLTVV.